The 2 T cell receptor beta chains reported below all come from one sample, sequenced in a study of cytomegalovirus exposure and HLA in healthy donors. PCR was performed using 60 Vbeta and 13 Jbeta primers. The assay was immunoSEQ multiplex PCR, and TCRdb's table has in-frame clones only and misses some. The sample has some 65,000 clones; around 68% are singletons. What was sequenced was PBMCs. These receptor sequences come from a man in his fifties or sixties in good health and CMV-seropositive.

The chain is built from TRBV11-2 and TRBJ2-7; 8 bases line up with TRBD1. Germline-derived CDR1 and CDR2 are SGHAT and FQNNGV. V dropped 5 bases and J dropped 2; count of bases not matched to a gene: 5. CDR3 length: 14 residues. CDR3 sequence: CASSPLTGAYEQYF. CDR3 nucleotide sequence: TGTGCCAGCAGCCCCCTGACAGGGGCCTACGAGCAGTACTTC.

The chain links TRBV4-2 to TRBJ2-1; 10 nucleotides align to TRBD2. Trimming removed 1 base from V and 5 bases from J; junction bases left unmatched: 2. The CDR3 is 15 amino acids. From germline, CDR1 is LGHNA and CDR2 YNFKEQ. CDR3 nucleotide sequence: TGTGCCAGCAGCCAAGGAACTAGCGGGGACAATGAGCAGTTCTTC. This gives the protein CASSQGTSGDNEQFF.